A single T cell receptor beta chain is shown here with its context. Antigen unknown. Clones were sequenced by immunoSEQ multiplex PCR, and TCRdb holds only the in-frame ones, with some missing. The sample has more than 120,000 clones, just over 90% seen once. The V end lost 1 base, the J end lost 4 bases, and 14 bases lay between the germline ends. CDR3 length: 15 residues. CDR1 and CDR2 from the germline V gene are SGHNT and YYREEE (reference sequence). The entry originates in a study of T cell responses to AZD1222 COVID-19 vaccine. General study results and limits: Among those given AZD1222, only 6 or 7 were seropositive at baseline. In a largely white British group with more females than males, clonal diversity was possibly underestimated.

The clonotype comes from an adult in good health. The material sequenced was peripheral blood, taken on day 0 of AZD1222 vaccination. The gene calls are TRBV5-4 and TRBJ1-2; a possible D gene is TRBD1 (5 bases). For the CDR3, the DNA is TGTGCCAGCAGCTTGATGGGCAGGGAAATCTATGGCTACACCTTC. Its translation: CASSLMGREIYGYTF.